These 9 T cell receptor beta chains were sequenced from one sample in a study of OX40 agonist ivuxolimab in advanced cancers. The library was generated by the immunoSEQ multiplex PCR assay. Held by TCRdb, this immuneACCESS table contains in-frame sequences only and omits some clones. Under half of the omission traces to an unresolved V gene where checked; the cause of the rest is unknown. This sample lists about 42,000 clones; 75% to 90% were detected once. The ten most abundant clones make up 9.5% to 13% of the sample. The sequenced sample was CD4+ or CD8+ T cells sorted from blood, obtained in a trial of the OX40 agonist ivuxolimab. The receptors shown here come from an adult with an advanced solid tumor such as melanoma, head and neck, liver or kidney cancer.

This chain links TRBV7-2 with TRBJ1-1; D not resolved. Germline lookup yields CDR1 SGHTA and CDR2 FQGNSA. The CDR3 sequence is 13 residues long. Trimming shortened V by 2 bases and J by 1 base, and 5 bases separated the two germline ends. CDR3 nucleotides: TGTGCCAGCAGCTTATACGGGAACACTGAAGCTTTCTTT. It encodes CASSLYGNTEAFF.

This clone has just one count. The rearrangement joins TRBV7-9 to TRBJ2-7; D is uncertain. The CDR3 is made up of 11 amino acids. Between the trimmed V and J ends, which lost 7 bases and 4 bases, there was a span of 8 bases. CDR1 and CDR2 from the germline V gene are SEHNR and FQNEAQ (reference sequence). CDR3 region: CASMGGYEQYF. In DNA form, the CDR3 reads TGTGCCAGCATGGGCGGATACGAGCAGTACTTC.

V gene TRBV2 combines with J gene TRBJ2-1, with 10 bases identical to TRBD2. Germline V gene lookup returns CDR1 SNHLY and CDR2 FYNNEI. Trimming at V came to 6 bases and at J to 3 bases, leaving 8 bases not matched to a gene. The CDR3 is 16 residues long. DNA of the CDR3: TGTGCCAGCAGGTTAGCGGGAGGTGGGTTCTACAATGAGCAGTTCTTC. This codes for CASRLAGGGFYNEQFF.

The chain recombines TRBV5-4 with TRBJ1-2, with D unclear. This CDR3 contains 13 residues. Trimming removed 0 bases at V and 4 bases at J, with 7 bases between. From germline, CDR1 is SGHNT and CDR2 YYREEE (reference sequence). CDR3 amino acids: CASSLGDPYGYTF. CDR3 nucleotides: TGTGCCAGCAGCTTGGGAGATCCCTATGGCTACACCTTC.

The V gene is TRBV28, the J gene TRBJ1-5; no reliable D call. CDR1 MDHEN and CDR2 SYDVKM come from the germline V gene. The CDR3 loop spans 14 amino acids. V lost 5 bases and J 0 bases, leaving 8 bases between the germline ends. The CDR3 sequence is CASSPGISNQPQHF. CDR3 bases: TGTGCCAGCAGTCCGGGAATTAGCAATCAGCCCCAGCATTTT.

V is TRBV5-5 and J is TRBJ2-1, with 10 positions matching TRBD2. CDR1 and CDR2 (germline): SGHKS, YYEKEE (reference sequence). The V segment lost 0 bases and the J segment 7 bases; nucleotides outside the gene matches: 10. The CDR3 runs 17 residues. CDR3 sequence (DNA): TGTGCCAGCAGCTTGGGGGCGGCTAGCGGGAGTGGGAATGAGCAGTTCTTC. It yields the protein CASSLGAASGSGNEQFF.

This clone showed up just a few times. The CDR3 DNA sequence: TGTGCCAGCAGGAGGACAGGGCGGACTGAAGCTTTCTTT. Encoded protein: CASRRTGRTEAFF. The chain recombines TRBV2 with TRBJ1-1; 8 nucleotides agree with TRBD1. Per the germline V gene, CDR1 is SNHLY and CDR2 is FYNNEI. Trimming at V came to 6 bases and at J to 5 bases, leaving 5 bases not matched to a gene. The CDR3 totals 13 residues.

The chain employs TRBV15 and TRBJ1-1, with TRBD1 matching over 9 bases. The germline V gene has CDR1 LNHNV and CDR2 YYDKDF (reference sequence). The CDR3 consists of 15 residues. Trimming removed 5 bases from V and 5 bases from J; junction bases left unmatched: 9. The CDR3 sequence is CATSAWDREFTEAFF. The DNA of the CDR3 is TGTGCCACCAGCGCTTGGGACAGGGAATTTACTGAAGCTTTCTTT.

The chain is built from TRBV2 and TRBJ2-7, with a possible D match to TRBD2 (5 bases). Germline V CDR1 and CDR2: SNHLY, FYNNEI. CDR3 length: 14 residues. The germline V and J ends were trimmed by 6 bases and 5 bases, with 17 bases remaining between them. This CDR3 is CASRVSFEGHEQYF. As DNA, the CDR3 is TGTGCCAGCAGGGTGAGCTTTGAGGGCCACGAGCAGTACTTC.